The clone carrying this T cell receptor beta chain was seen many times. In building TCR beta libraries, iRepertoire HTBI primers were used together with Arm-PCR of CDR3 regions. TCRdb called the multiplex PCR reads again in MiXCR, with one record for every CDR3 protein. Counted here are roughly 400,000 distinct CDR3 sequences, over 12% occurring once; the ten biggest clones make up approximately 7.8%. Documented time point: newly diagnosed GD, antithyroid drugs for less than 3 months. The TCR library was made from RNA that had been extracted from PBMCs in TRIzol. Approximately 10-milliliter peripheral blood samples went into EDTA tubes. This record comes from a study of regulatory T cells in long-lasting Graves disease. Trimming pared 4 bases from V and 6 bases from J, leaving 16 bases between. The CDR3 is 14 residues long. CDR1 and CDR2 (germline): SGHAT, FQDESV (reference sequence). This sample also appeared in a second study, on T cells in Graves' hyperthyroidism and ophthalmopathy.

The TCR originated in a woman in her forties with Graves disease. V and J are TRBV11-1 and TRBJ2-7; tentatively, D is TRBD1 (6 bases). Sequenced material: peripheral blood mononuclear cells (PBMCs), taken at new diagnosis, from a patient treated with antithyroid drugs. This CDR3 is CASSSGTPLFEQYF. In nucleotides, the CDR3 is TGTGCCAGCAGCTCAGGGACACCTCTATTCGAGCAGTACTTC. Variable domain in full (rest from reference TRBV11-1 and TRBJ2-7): EAEVAQSPRYKITEKSQAVAFWCDPISGHATLYWYRQILGQGPELLVQFQDESVVDDSQLPKDRFSAERLKGVDSTLKIQPAELGDSAMYLCASSSGTPLFEQYFGPGTRLTVT.